Shown below are 14 T cell receptor beta chains from a single sample sequenced in a study of somatic mutations in cytotoxic T cells in rheumatoid arthritis. Generated by immunoSEQ multiplex PCR, the TCRdb table keeps only in-frame clones and is missing some. The sample holds over 8,500 clones, around 75% seen once. The sequenced sample was CD8+ T cells sorted from blood. These receptors came from a man in his sixties in good health.

The rearrangement uses TRBV13 and TRBJ1-1, with 10 bases matching TRBD1. CDR3 length: 16 residues. With V trimmed by 5 bases and J by 1 base, 7 bases remained unmatched. The germline V gene has CDR1 PRHDT and CDR2 FYEKMQ (reference sequence). This CDR3 is CASSQRDRGQNTEAFF. The CDR3 DNA reads as TGTGCCAGCAGCCAACGGGACAGGGGACAGAACACTGAAGCTTTCTTT. Based on the CDR3 plus reference TRBV13 and TRBJ1-1, the full variable domain is AAGVIQSPRHLIKEKRETATLKCYPIPRHDTVYWYQQGPGQDPQFLISFYEKMQSDKGSIPDRFSAQQFSDYHSELNMSSLELGDSALYFCASSQRDRGQNTEAFFGQGTRLTVV.

The rearrangement uses TRBV7-9 and TRBJ2-1, with 12 bases fitting TRBD2. Germline V gene data show CDR1 as SEHNR and CDR2 as FQNEAQ (reference sequence). After removal of 3 bases from V and 6 bases from J, the junction contained 3 bases not matched to a gene. The CDR3 is 15 amino acids. DNA of the CDR3: TGTGCCAGCAGCTTTCGACTAGCGGGAGCCAATGAGCAGTTCTTC. It translates to CASSFRLAGANEQFF.

This chain uses TRBV4-3 with TRBJ1-3; no reliable D call. Germline loops: CDR1 LGHNA, CDR2 YSLEER. The V end was cut by 1 base, the J end by 0 bases, with 13 bases between. This CDR3 is 17 amino acids long. The CDR3 sequence is CASSQGGAFSSGNTIYF. CDR3 nucleotides: TGCGCCAGCAGCCAAGGCGGCGCTTTCAGCTCTGGAAACACCATATATTTT.

The chain links TRBV28 to TRBJ2-1; 7 bases map to TRBD1. The CDR3 has 14 amino acids. J was trimmed by 2 bases and V by 3 bases; bases with no gene match: 1. Germline CDR1 and CDR2: MDHEN and SYDVKM. The CDR3 protein is CASSFQGAYNEQFF. The CDR3 DNA reads as TGTGCCAGCAGTTTCCAGGGGGCCTACAATGAGCAGTTCTTC.

This clone was counted only a few times. This chain connects TRBV7-9 to TRBJ2-5, with D perhaps given as TRBD1 or TRBD2 (5 bases each). CDR3 length: 16 amino acids. Trimming pared 2 bases from V and 5 bases from J, leaving 18 bases between. Germline CDR1 SEHNR, CDR2 FQNEAQ (reference sequence). CDR3 residues: CASSLLVVGVWETQYF. CDR3 coding DNA: TGTGCCAGCAGCTTATTGGTAGTGGGGGTCTGGGAGACCCAGTACTTC.

The CDR3 sequence is CASSLNRGSWDYNEQFF. For the CDR3, the DNA is TGCGCCAGCAGCTTGAACAGGGGATCGTGGGACTACAATGAGCAGTTCTTC. The chain combines TRBV5-1 with TRBJ2-1, with 7 bases that match TRBD1. J lost 3 bases, V lost 1 base, and 10 bases had no gene match. Per the germline V gene, CDR1 is SGHRS and CDR2 is YFSETQ. The CDR3 totals 17 residues.

This clone was detected only once. The chain couples TRBV4-3 to TRBJ2-2, with D possibly matching TRBD2 (6 bases). Trimming cost V 5 bases and J 2 bases, with 21 bases left between them. The CDR3 is 18 amino acids. Germline V gives CDR1 LGHNA, CDR2 YSLEER. CDR3 nucleotides: TGCGCCAGCAGCTCCCCTACCTCGGGAGCGCTCAACACCGGGGAGCTGTTTTTT. Translated, it gives CASSSPTSGALNTGELFF.

The sample holds a few counts of this clone. The CDR3 DNA reads TGTGCCAGCAGTTTAGGGGGTCAGCAGTTGGGGAACGAGCAGTACTTC. Translated: CASSLGGQQLGNEQYF. The chain combines TRBV27 with TRBJ2-7; either TRBD1 or TRBD2 may supply D (5 bases each). V dropped 2 bases and J dropped 5 bases, with 19 bases sitting between them. Germline V gene lookup returns CDR1 MNHEY and CDR2 SMNVEV (reference sequence). The CDR3 contains 16 residues.

V gene TRBV27 combines with J gene TRBJ2-7; D call uncertain. The CDR3 sequence is 11 residues long. Germline values: CDR1 MNHEY, CDR2 SMNVEV (reference sequence). V was cut by 4 bases and J by 3 bases, with 4 bases left in between. The CDR3 loop reads CASSSHYEQYF. CDR3 bases: TGTGCCAGCAGTTCCCACTACGAGCAGTACTTC.

In its sample, this clone was seen a few times. The genes are TRBV27 and TRBJ2-1; D gene ambiguous. This CDR3 is 16 amino acids long. V was cut by 5 bases and J by 0 bases, with 14 bases left in between. CDR1 MNHEY and CDR2 SMNVEV come from the germline V gene (reference sequence). CDR3 region: CASSLDMTSSYNEQFF. CDR3 sequence (DNA): TGTGCCAGCAGTCTCGACATGACAAGCTCCTACAATGAGCAGTTCTTC.

This clone was detected once. V usage is TRBV6-1 and J usage is TRBJ2-7; D is ambiguous. From germline, CDR1 is MNHNS and CDR2 SASEGT. The CDR3 is 14 amino acids. Trimming left V 3 bases short and J 1 base short, with 10 bases between. The CDR3 region is CASSESFLSYEQYF. CDR3 nucleotide sequence: TGTGCCAGCAGTGAGTCTTTTTTGTCCTACGAGCAGTACTTC.

The chain employs TRBV11-3 and TRBJ1-5; no firm D call. The V and J ends lost 5 bases and 2 bases respectively, with 13 bases between them. The CDR3 covers 15 residues. Germline V CDR1 and CDR2: SGHNT, YENEEA. CDR3 sequence: CASSLDPTGNQPQHF. Written as DNA, the CDR3 is TGTGCCAGCAGCCTGGACCCAACGGGCAATCAGCCCCAGCATTTT.

The rearrangement uses TRBV4-1 and TRBJ2-1; D unresolved. The germline V gene has CDR1 MGHRA and CDR2 YSYEKL. The length of the CDR3 is 16 residues. With 1 base removed from V and 6 bases from J, the gap between germline ends came to 16 bases. The chain's CDR3 is CASSQADRAPLNEQFF. The CDR3 DNA reads TGCGCCAGCAGCCAAGCAGATCGAGCGCCTCTCAATGAGCAGTTCTTC.

The V and J genes are TRBV19 and TRBJ2-7; possible D gene TRBD2, 5 bases. Per the germline V gene, CDR1 is LNHDA and CDR2 is SQIVND (reference sequence). The CDR3 extends over 13 amino acids. The V end lost 5 bases, the J end lost 3 bases, and 11 bases lay between the germline ends. CDR3 sequence (DNA): TGTGCCAGTAGTCCCTTGGGAGACTACGAGCAGTACTTC. Translation: CASSPLGDYEQYF.